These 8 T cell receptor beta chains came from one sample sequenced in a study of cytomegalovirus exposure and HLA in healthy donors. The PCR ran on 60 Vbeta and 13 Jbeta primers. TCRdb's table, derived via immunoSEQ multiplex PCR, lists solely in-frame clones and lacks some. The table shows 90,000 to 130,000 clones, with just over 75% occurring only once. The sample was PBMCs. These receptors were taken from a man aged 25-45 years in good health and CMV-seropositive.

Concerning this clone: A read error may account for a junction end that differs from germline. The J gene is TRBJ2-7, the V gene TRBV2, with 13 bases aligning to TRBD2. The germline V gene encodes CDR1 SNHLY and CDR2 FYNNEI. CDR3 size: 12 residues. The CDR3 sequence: CASSEELAGGNF. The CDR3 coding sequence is TGTGCCAGCAGTGAAGAACTAGCGGGGGGGAACTTC.

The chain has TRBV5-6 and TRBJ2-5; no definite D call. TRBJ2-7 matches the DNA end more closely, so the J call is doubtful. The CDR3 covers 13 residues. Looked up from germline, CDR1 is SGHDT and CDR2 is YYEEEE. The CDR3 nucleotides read TGTGCCAGCAGCAAAATGCTAAACTACGAGCAGTACTTC. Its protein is CASSKMLNYEQYF.

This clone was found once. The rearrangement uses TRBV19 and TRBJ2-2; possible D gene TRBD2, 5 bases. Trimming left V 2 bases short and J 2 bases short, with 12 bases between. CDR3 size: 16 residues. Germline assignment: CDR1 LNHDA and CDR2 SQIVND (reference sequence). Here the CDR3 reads CASSIRGRTNTGELFF. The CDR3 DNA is TGTGCCAGTAGTATACGTGGCAGGACTAACACCGGGGAGCTGTTTTTT.

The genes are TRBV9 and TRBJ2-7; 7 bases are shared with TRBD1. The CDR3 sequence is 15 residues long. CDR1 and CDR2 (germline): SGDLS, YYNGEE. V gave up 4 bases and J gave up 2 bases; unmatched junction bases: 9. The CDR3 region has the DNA TGTGCCAGCAGCACCCGGGACAGTGATACCTACGAGCAGTACTTC. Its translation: CASSTRDSDTYEQYF.

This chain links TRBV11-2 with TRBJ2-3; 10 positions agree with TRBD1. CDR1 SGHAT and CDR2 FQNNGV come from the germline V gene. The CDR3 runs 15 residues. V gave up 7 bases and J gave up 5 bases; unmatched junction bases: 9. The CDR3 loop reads CASNPVRTGGDTQYF. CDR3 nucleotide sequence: TGTGCCAGCAACCCCGTTCGGACAGGGGGAGATACGCAGTATTTT.

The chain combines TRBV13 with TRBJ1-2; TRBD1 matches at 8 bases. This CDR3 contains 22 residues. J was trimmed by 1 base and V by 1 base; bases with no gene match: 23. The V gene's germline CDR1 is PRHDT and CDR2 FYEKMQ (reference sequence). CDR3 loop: CASSLAPRGLMYLSPDNYGYTF. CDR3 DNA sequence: TGTGCCAGCAGCTTAGCCCCCAGGGGGCTGATGTACCTTTCTCCCGATAACTATGGCTACACCTTC.

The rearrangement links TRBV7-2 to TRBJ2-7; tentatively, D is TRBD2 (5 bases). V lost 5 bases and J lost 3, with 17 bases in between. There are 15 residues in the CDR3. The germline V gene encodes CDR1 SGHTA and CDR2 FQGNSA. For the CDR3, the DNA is TGTGCCAGCAGCGCAAGGACGGACTCTAACTACGAGCAGTACTTC. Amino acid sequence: CASSARTDSNYEQYF.

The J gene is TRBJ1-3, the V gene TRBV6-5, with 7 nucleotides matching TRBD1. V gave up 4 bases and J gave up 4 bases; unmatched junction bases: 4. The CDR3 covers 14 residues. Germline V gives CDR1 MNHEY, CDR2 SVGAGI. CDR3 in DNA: TGTGCCAGCAGTTTCGACAGGGTAGGAAACACCATATATTTT. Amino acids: CASSFDRVGNTIYF.